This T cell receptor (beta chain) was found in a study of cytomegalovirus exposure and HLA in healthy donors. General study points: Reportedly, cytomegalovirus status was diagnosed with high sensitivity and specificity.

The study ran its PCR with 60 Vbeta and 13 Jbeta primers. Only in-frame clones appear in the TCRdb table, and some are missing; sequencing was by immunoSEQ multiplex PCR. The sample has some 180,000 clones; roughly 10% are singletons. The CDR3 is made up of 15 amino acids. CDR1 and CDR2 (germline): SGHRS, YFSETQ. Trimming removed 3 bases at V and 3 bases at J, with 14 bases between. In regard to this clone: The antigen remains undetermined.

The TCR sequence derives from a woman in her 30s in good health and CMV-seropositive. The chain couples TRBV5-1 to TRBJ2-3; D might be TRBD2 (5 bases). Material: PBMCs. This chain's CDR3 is CASSSVAGQTDTQYF. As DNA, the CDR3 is TGCGCCAGCAGCTCGGTTGCGGGCCAAACAGATACGCAGTATTTT.